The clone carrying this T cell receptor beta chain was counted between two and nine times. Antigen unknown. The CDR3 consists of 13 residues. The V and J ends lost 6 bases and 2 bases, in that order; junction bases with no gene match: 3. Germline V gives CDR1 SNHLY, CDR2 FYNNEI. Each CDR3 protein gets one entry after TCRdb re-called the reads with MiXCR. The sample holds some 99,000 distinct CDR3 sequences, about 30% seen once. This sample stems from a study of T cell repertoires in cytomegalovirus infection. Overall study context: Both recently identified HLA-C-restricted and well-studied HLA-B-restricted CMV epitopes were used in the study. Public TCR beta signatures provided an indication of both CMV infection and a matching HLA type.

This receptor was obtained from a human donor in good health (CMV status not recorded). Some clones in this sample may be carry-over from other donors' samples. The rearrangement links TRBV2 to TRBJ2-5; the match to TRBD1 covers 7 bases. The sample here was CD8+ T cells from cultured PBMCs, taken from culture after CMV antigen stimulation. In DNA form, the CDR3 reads TGTGCCAGCAGGGGACAGATACAAGAGACCCAGTACTTC. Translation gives CASRGQIQETQYF.